The TCR beta chain under discussion was sequenced for a study of neurological immune-mediated disorders. V lost 6 bases, J lost 4 bases, and 8 bases stayed unmatched. The CDR3 length is 14 residues. With 10-nucleotide random UMIs, 5'RACE was used to make the cDNA. Per sequencing run, 15-18 subjects together gave over 170 million TCR-beta sequences. In TCRdb, the 5' RACE reads were re-called with MiXCR into one record per CDR3 protein. The table has roughly 25,000 distinct CDR3 sequences, roughly 7% seen once. This clonotype was seen many times. What it recognizes is unknown. General study points: The expanded clones of different subjects shared no CDR3 amino acid sequences (suggesting private repertoires in all groups). The greatest degree of TCR clonal expansion was observed in HTLV-1-associated myelopathy, with the lowest in multiple sclerosis, below that of healthy controls.

The chain links TRBV12-3 or TRBV12-4 to TRBJ1-1; 7 nucleotides match TRBD1. This clonotype was sampled from a woman aged 40 to 50 in good health. Material for sequencing was PBMCs. The CDR3 loop is CASSIRGRGTEAFF. CDR3 coding DNA: TGTGCCAGCAGCATCAGGGGGAGAGGCACTGAAGCTTTCTTT.